Below, one T cell receptor (beta chain) is given with its context. The record originates from a study of T cell clusters in autoimmune cytopenias. Multiplex touch-down PCR amplified TRB using TRB-A and TRB-B pools in one tube. TCRdb reworked the multiplex PCR reads into one entry per CDR3 protein, no DNA. This sample contains several thousand distinct CDR3 sequences. Germline V gene sequence: CDR1 MNHEY, CDR2 SVGEGT. The CDR3 has 14 residues. Each sample's input was 250 ng genomic DNA, roughly 38,000 genome equivalents. The same sample was also used in a study of T cell repertoires in aging, cancer and after chemotherapy.

The sequence was obtained from a human donor in good health. The sequenced sample consisted of peripheral blood. This sequence joins TRBV6-2 or TRBV6-3 and TRBJ2-3. CDR3 amino acids: CASSDLVGTDTQYF.